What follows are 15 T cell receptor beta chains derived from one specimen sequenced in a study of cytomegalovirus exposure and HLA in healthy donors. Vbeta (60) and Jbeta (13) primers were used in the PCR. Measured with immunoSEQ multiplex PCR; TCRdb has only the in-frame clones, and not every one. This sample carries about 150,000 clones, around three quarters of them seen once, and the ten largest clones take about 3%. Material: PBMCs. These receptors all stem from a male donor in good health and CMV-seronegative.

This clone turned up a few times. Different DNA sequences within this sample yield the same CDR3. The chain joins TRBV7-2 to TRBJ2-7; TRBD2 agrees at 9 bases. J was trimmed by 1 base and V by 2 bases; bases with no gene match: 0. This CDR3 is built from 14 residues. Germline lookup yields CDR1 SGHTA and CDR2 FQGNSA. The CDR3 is CASSLLAGSYEQYF. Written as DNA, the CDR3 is TGTGCCAGCAGCTTACTAGCGGGGTCCTACGAGCAGTACTTC.

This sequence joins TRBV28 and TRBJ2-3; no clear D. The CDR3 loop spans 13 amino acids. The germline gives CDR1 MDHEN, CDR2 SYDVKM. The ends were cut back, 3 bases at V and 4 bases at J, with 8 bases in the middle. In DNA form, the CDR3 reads TGTGCCAGCAGTTTCAGGTTGGCAGATACGCAGTATTTT. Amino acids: CASSFRLADTQYF.

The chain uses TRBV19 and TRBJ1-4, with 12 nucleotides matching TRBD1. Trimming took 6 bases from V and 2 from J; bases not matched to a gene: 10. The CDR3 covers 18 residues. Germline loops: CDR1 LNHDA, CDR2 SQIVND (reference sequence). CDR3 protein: CASSKRGQGAGTNEKLFF. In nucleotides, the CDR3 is TGTGCCAGTAGCAAAAGGGGACAGGGGGCTGGGACTAATGAAAAACTGTTTTTT.

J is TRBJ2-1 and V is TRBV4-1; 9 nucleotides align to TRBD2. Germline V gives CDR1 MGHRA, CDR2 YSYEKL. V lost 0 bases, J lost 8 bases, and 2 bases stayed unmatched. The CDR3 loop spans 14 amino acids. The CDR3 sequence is CASSQDKRGDEQFF. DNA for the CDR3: TGCGCCAGCAGCCAAGATAAGCGGGGGGATGAGCAGTTCTTC.

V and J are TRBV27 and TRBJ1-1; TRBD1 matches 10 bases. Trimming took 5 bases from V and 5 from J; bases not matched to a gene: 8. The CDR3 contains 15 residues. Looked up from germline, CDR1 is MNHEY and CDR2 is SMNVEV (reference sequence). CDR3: CASSPFGQGGTEAFF. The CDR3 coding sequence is TGTGCCAGCAGTCCTTTTGGACAGGGGGGGACTGAAGCTTTCTTT.

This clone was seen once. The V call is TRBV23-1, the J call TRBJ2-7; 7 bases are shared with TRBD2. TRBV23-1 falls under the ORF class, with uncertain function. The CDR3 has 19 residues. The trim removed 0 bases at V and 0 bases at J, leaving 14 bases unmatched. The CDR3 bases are TGCGCCAGCAGTCAATCGGGCGCGGGGGTCACGCCGACCTCCTACGAGCAGTACTTC. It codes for CASSQSGAGVTPTSYEQYF.

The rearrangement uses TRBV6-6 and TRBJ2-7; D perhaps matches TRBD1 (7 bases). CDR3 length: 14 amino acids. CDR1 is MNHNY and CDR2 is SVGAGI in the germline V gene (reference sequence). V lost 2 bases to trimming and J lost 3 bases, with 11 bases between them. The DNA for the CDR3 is TGTGCCAGCAGTTACGGCCAGGGGGGCTACGAGCAGTACTTC. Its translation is CASSYGQGGYEQYF.

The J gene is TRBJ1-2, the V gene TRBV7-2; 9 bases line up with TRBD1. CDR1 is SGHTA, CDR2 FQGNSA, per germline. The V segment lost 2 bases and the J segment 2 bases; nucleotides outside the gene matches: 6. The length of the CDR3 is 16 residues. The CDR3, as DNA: TGTGCCAGCAGCTTAACACTCGGACAGGGGAACTATGGCTACACCTTC. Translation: CASSLTLGQGNYGYTF.

This chain's CDR3 is CAWSYDRVNEQYF. The CDR3 nucleotides read TGTGCCTGGAGTTACGACAGGGTAAACGAGCAGTACTTC. The chain links TRBV30 to TRBJ2-7; TRBD1 matches 7 bases. The germline CDR1 and CDR2 sequences are GTSNPN and SVGIG (reference sequence). Trimming took 2 bases from V and 5 from J; bases not matched to a gene: 6. This CDR3 spans 13 amino acids.

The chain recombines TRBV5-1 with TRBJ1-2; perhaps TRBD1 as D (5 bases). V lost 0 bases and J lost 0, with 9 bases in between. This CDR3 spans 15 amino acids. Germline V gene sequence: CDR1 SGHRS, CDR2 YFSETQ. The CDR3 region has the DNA TGCGCCAGCAGCTTGGATGGGGCTTCTAACTATGGCTACACCTTC. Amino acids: CASSLDGASNYGYTF.

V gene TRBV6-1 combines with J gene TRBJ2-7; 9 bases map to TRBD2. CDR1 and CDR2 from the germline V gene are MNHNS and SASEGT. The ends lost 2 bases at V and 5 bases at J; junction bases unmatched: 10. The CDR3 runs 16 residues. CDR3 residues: CASSERAGGVSDEQYF. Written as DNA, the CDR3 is TGTGCCAGCAGTGAACGGGCGGGAGGGGTAAGCGACGAGCAGTACTTC.

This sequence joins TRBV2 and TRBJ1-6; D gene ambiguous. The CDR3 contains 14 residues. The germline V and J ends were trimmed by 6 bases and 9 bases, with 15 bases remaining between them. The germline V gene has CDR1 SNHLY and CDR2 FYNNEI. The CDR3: CASRGAGIGSPLHF. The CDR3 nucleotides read TGTGCCAGCAGGGGTGCGGGTATTGGTTCACCCCTCCACTTT.

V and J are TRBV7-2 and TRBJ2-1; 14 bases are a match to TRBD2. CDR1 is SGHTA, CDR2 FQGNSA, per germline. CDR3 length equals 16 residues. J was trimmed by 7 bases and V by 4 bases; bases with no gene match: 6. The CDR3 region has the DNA TGTGCCAGCAGCTACACCGGGACTAGCGGGAGTAATGAGCAGTTCTTC. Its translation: CASSYTGTSGSNEQFF.

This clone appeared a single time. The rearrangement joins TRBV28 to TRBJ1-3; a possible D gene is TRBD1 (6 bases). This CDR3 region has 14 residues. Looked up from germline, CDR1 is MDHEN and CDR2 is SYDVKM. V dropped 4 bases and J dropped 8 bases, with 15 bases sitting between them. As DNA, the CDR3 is TGTGCCAGCAGTTCCACGGGCAGGGGTGACACCATATATTTT. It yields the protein CASSSTGRGDTIYF.

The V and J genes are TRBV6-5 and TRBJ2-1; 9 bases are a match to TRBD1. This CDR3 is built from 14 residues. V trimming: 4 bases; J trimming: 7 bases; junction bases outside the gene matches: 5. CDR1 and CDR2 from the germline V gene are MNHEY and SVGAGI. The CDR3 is CASSLGTGQNEQFF. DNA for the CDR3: TGTGCCAGCAGTTTAGGGACAGGGCAAAATGAGCAGTTCTTC.